The 7 T cell receptor beta chains below all came from one sample that was sequenced in a study of blood T cell repertoires in COVID-19. Data came from immunoSEQ multiplex PCR; TCRdb stores just in-frame clones and leaves some out. The profile covers 150,000 to 200,000 clones, with over 80% appearing a single time and 3.5% to 5% taken by the ten largest. Sequences were obtained from peripheral blood. The receptors originated from a woman in her forties or fifties with acute or convalescent COVID-19.

CDR3 coding DNA: TGTGCCAGCAGCATAGTGCATATGAACACTGAAGCTTTCTTT. Encoded protein: CASSIVHMNTEAFF. This chain joins TRBV7-3 and TRBJ1-1; D gene ambiguous. Deletions cut 5 bases from V and 0 bases from J, with 10 bases between. Germline CDR1 is SGHTA and CDR2 is FQGTGA. The CDR3 length is 14 residues.

This clone was seen only a few times. V usage is TRBV6-1 and J usage is TRBJ1-2; 8 bases match TRBD1. This CDR3 has 16 amino acids. The ends lost 2 bases at V and 2 bases at J; junction bases unmatched: 7. Germline V gene sequence: CDR1 MNHNS, CDR2 SASEGT. CDR3 protein: CASSERWTGTNYGYTF. The CDR3 coding sequence is TGTGCCAGCAGTGAAAGGTGGACAGGGACGAACTATGGCTACACCTTC.

The chain uses TRBV28 and TRBJ1-1, with D possibly being TRBD1 (6 bases). V dropped 3 bases and J dropped 7 bases, with 18 bases sitting between them. The CDR3 runs 15 residues. The germline gives CDR1 MDHEN, CDR2 SYDVKM. In DNA form, the CDR3 reads TGTGCCAGCAGTTTTCGGGGCAGGGGAACGCTTGAAGCTTTCTTT. Amino acids: CASSFRGRGTLEAFF.

V is TRBV5-1 and J is TRBJ1-2; D call uncertain. The CDR3 sequence is 14 residues long. Germline-derived CDR1 and CDR2 are SGHRS and YFSETQ. The germline V and J ends were trimmed by 1 base and 4 bases, with 11 bases remaining between them. The CDR3 spells CASSLSEGSYGYTF. Written as DNA, the CDR3 is TGCGCCAGCAGCTTGTCGGAGGGCTCCTATGGCTACACCTTC.

The V gene is TRBV10-3, the J gene TRBJ2-2; TRBD2 matches 12 bases. Germline lookup yields CDR1 ENHRY and CDR2 SYGVKD. The CDR3 consists of 18 residues. Unmatched junction bases numbered 12, after V lost 6 bases and J lost 4 bases. Here the CDR3 reads CAIRDQTSGSGVTGELFF. In DNA, the CDR3 is TGTGCCATCAGAGATCAGACTAGCGGGAGTGGGGTCACCGGGGAGCTGTTTTTT.

The chain uses TRBV14 and TRBJ1-6; perhaps TRBD1 as D (5 bases). The CDR3 contains 13 residues. The germline V gene has CDR1 SGHDN and CDR2 FVKESK. With 6 bases removed from V and 7 bases from J, the gap between germline ends came to 10 bases. The CDR3 region is CASSWGGNSPLHF. The DNA of the CDR3 is TGTGCCAGCAGTTGGGGGGGGAATTCACCCCTCCACTTT. Filled out from reference TRBV14 and TRBJ1-6, the complete variable domain reads EAGVTQFPSHSVIEKGQTVTLRCDPISGHDNLYWYRRVMGKEIKFLLHFVKESKQDESGMPNNRFLAERTGGTYSTLKVQPAELEDSGVYFCASSWGGNSPLHFGNGTRLTVT.

The chain employs TRBV2 and TRBJ1-2; 7 bases map to TRBD1. V shed 11 bases, J shed 3 bases, and the junction held 9 bases outside the gene matches. Germline V gene lookup returns CDR1 SNHLY and CDR2 FYNNEI. This CDR3 has 13 amino acids. The CDR3, as DNA: TGTGCCGGGAAGACAGGGACTTACTATGGCTACACCTTC. Protein product: CAGKTGTYYGYTF. The full variable domain, rest sourced from reference TRBV2 and TRBJ1-2, is EPEVTQTPSHQVTQMGQEVILRCVPISNHLYFYWYRQILGQKVEFLVSFYNNEISEKSEIFDDQFSVERPDGSNFTLKIRSTKLEDSAMYFCAGKTGTYYGYTFGSGTRLTVV.